This T cell receptor (beta chain) was obtained from a study of response to subunit inactivated influenza vaccine. Overall study results and limits: New T cells are recruited in small numbers by each seasonal influenza vaccination, according to the authors' suggestion.

There are a few counts of this clonotype. Its specificity is not known. Germline values: CDR1 SEHNR, CDR2 FQNEAQ (reference sequence). V was pared by 4 bases and J by 0 bases, with 7 bases between. The CDR3 consists of 14 residues. One entry per CDR3 protein, called by TCRdb with MiXCR from the RT-PCR reads. The sample has about 650,000 distinct CDR3 sequences, 13% to 15% seen once; the top ten hold less than 9%. The origin of this receptor is a man between 50 and 59 years old who received an inactivated influenza vaccine. This sequence joins TRBV7-9 and TRBJ1-3; D is ambiguous. The material sequenced was PBMCs from blood, taken less than 15 days before vaccination. This CDR3 reads CASSSKVSGNTIYF. CDR3 coding DNA: TGTGCCAGCAGCTCCAAAGTCTCTGGAAACACCATATATTTT.